The 10 T cell receptor beta chains in this list originate from one sample, sequenced in a study of cytomegalovirus exposure and HLA in healthy donors. Vbeta (60) and Jbeta (13) primers were used in the PCR. TCRdb's copy holds only in-frame clones and misses some; the assay was immunoSEQ multiplex PCR. The sample shows 150,000 to 200,000 clones, about 70% of them seen only once. Sequenced material: PBMCs. Source of these receptors: a male donor in good health and CMV-seronegative.

The V gene is TRBV7-8, the J gene TRBJ1-2; no firm D call. V shed 4 bases and J shed 1 base, with 7 bases lying between them. This CDR3 spans 13 amino acids. Germline V lookup: CDR1 SGHVS, CDR2 FQNEAQ. The chain's CDR3 is CASSSTVNYGYTF. The CDR3 nucleotides read TGTGCCAGCAGCTCTACCGTTAACTATGGCTACACCTTC. The variable domain in full, with the rest retrieved from reference TRBV7-8 and TRBJ1-2, is GAGVSQSPRYKVAKRGQDVALRCDPISGHVSLFWYQQALGQGPEFLTYFQNEAQLDKSGLPSDRFFAERPEGSVSTLKIQRTQQEDSAVYLCASSSTVNYGYTFGSGTRLTVV.

In this sample, this clone turned up a few times. V is TRBV30 and J is TRBJ1-1; D might be TRBD1 (6 bases). With 1 base removed from V and 5 bases from J, the gap between germline ends came to 14 bases. CDR1 and CDR2 (germline): GTSNPN, SVGIG (reference sequence). The CDR3 sequence is 14 residues long. For the CDR3, the DNA is TGTGCCTGGAGTGCCGACAGGTCGGGAACTGAAGCTTTCTTT. Translation: CAWSADRSGTEAFF.

The chain recombines TRBV7-2 with TRBJ2-7; 10 bases fit TRBD1. Germline V CDR1 and CDR2: SGHTA, FQGNSA. J lost 0 bases, V lost 1 base, and 3 bases had no gene match. This CDR3 has 16 residues. The CDR3 DNA follows: TGTGCCAGCAGCTTAGGCGGACAGGGGGACTCCTACGAGCAGTACTTC. It specifies CASSLGGQGDSYEQYF.

The chain uses TRBV18 and TRBJ2-2, with TRBD1 identical over 8 bases. CDR1 and CDR2 (germline): KGHSH, LQKENI. V was clipped by 4 bases and J by 0 bases; unmatched bases: 4. CDR3 length equals 16 residues. CDR3 sequence: CASSLQQGANTGELFF. The CDR3 DNA reads TGTGCCAGCTCACTACAACAGGGGGCGAACACCGGGGAGCTGTTTTTT. Together with reference TRBV18 and TRBJ2-2, the CDR3 gives the full variable domain: NAGVMQNPRHLVRRRGQEARLRCSPMKGHSHVYWYRQLPEEGLKFMVYLQKENIIDESGMPKERFSAEFPKEGPSILRIQQVVRGDSAAYFCASSLQQGANTGELFFGEGSRLTVL.

The chain employs TRBV7-2 and TRBJ2-1; unclear D gene. Germline V gene sequence: CDR1 SGHTA, CDR2 FQGNSA. V was shortened by 1 base and J by 10 bases, with 5 bases between the two germline ends. The length of the CDR3 is 11 residues. This CDR3 is CASSLVVEQFF. The CDR3 DNA sequence: TGTGCCAGCAGCTTAGTCGTAGAGCAGTTCTTC.

J is TRBJ1-2 and V is TRBV6-1; possibly TRBD1 for D (5 bases). The V gene lost 2 bases and the J gene lost 1 base, with 14 bases spanning the gap. Germline values: CDR1 MNHNS, CDR2 SASEGT. The CDR3 sequence is 16 residues long. The CDR3 spells CASSESGNWLNYGYTF. The CDR3 nucleotides are TGTGCCAGCAGTGAATCAGGGAATTGGCTTAACTATGGCTACACCTTC.

V gene TRBV5-1 combines with J gene TRBJ1-1; TRBD1 might be the D (6 bases). The CDR3 has 13 amino acids. Germline values: CDR1 SGHRS, CDR2 YFSETQ. V dropped 3 bases and J dropped 3 bases, with 9 bases sitting between them. CDR3 amino acids: CASSWTVDTEAFF. As DNA, the CDR3 is TGCGCCAGCAGCTGGACAGTTGACACTGAAGCTTTCTTT.

This chain links TRBV5-1 with TRBJ1-1; 9 bases fit TRBD1. Trimming removed 2 bases from V and 0 bases from J; junction bases left unmatched: 2. Looked up from germline, CDR1 is SGHRS and CDR2 is YFSETQ. The CDR3 has 15 amino acids. The CDR3 region has the DNA TGCGCCAGCAGCTTTCGGACAGGGGTGAACACTGAAGCTTTCTTT. Amino acids: CASSFRTGVNTEAFF.

The chain couples TRBV6-5 to TRBJ2-2; the match to TRBD1 covers 10 bases. Trimming removed 4 bases from V and 4 bases from J; junction bases left unmatched: 3. This CDR3 has 15 amino acids. The germline V gene encodes CDR1 MNHEY and CDR2 SVGAGI. CDR3 nucleotides: TGTGCCAGCAGTTCGTGGACAGGGGGCACCGGGGAGCTGTTTTTT. Translated, it gives CASSSWTGGTGELFF.

This clone has more than one count but fewer than ten. This chain joins TRBV28 and TRBJ1-2, with a weak D call TRBD1 (5 bases). The CDR3 runs to 11 residues. Germline V lookup: CDR1 MDHEN, CDR2 SYDVKM. With 6 bases removed from V and 7 bases from J, the gap between germline ends came to 9 bases. CDR3 sequence reads: CASRGGTGYTF. CDR3 nucleotide sequence: TGTGCCAGCAGGGGGGGGACTGGCTACACCTTC.